Following are 21 T cell receptor beta chains from one sample sequenced in a study of CD8 T cells in Susac syndrome. RNA, at about 0.45 to 1 ug, was reverse transcribed with random hexamers. Each CDR3 protein gets one entry after TCRdb re-called the immunoSEQ multiplex PCR reads with MiXCR. Seen here are 150,000 to 190,000 distinct CDR3 sequences, about 95% observed once, and the top ten hold about 0.15%. The specimen was CD8+ T cells from PBMCs. Receptor source: a human donor with multiple sclerosis.

The chain recombines TRBV3-1 with TRBJ1-1; D unresolved. This CDR3 contains 16 residues. Looked up from germline, CDR1 is LGHDT and CDR2 is YNNKEL (reference sequence). V was clipped by 1 base and J by 2 bases, with 14 bases between them. The CDR3 sequence: CASSQGRVTINTEAFF. The DNA of the CDR3 is TGTGCCAGCAGCCAAGGTAGGGTCACTATAAACACTGAAGCTTTCTTT. Full variable domain (rest looked up from reference TRBV3-1 and TRBJ1-1): DTAVSQTPKYLVTQMGNDKSIKCEQNLGHDTMYWYKQDSKKFLKIMFSYNNKELIINETVPNRFSPKSPDKAHLNLHINSLELGDSAVYFCASSQGRVTINTEAFFGQGTRLTVV.

The J gene is TRBJ1-5, the V gene TRBV27; no definite D call. CDR1 and CDR2 (germline): MNHEY, SMNVEV (reference sequence). The CDR3 extends over 12 amino acids. V shed 3 bases and J shed 6 bases, with 6 bases lying between them. In DNA form, the CDR3 reads TGTGCCAGCAGTTTTATAGCTCAGCCCCAGCATTTT. Its protein product is CASSFIAQPQHF.

This chain joins TRBV5-1 and TRBJ1-2; D not certain. V was shortened by 4 bases and J by 8 bases, with 24 bases between the two germline ends. CDR1 and CDR2 from the germline V gene are SGHRS and YFSETQ. This CDR3 contains 16 residues. The CDR3 sequence: CASSPAGGISLEGYTF. DNA for the CDR3: TGCGCCAGCAGCCCCGCGGGAGGGATCTCCCTGGAGGGCTACACCTTC.

The chain uses TRBV7-9 and TRBJ2-7; D unresolved. Germline CDR1 and CDR2: SEHNR and FQNEAQ (reference sequence). The CDR3 consists of 13 residues. Trimming took off 5 bases at V and 0 bases at J, with 8 bases between the two ends. CDR3 in DNA: TGTGCCAGCAGCGGACCGTCCTCCTACGAGCAGTACTTC. Amino acids: CASSGPSSYEQYF.

This rearrangement joins TRBV18 to TRBJ2-7; 9 bases are a match to TRBD1. This CDR3 has 14 residues. CDR1 and CDR2 (germline): KGHSH, LQKENI. Trimming took 5 bases from V and 7 from J; bases not matched to a gene: 9. The chain's CDR3 is CASSTGTGSGEQYF. The CDR3 DNA follows: TGTGCCAGCTCAACCGGGACAGGGTCCGGGGAGCAGTACTTC.

This clonotype was detected only a few times. The chain has TRBV2 and TRBJ2-7; possible D gene TRBD1, 6 bases. Trimming shortened V by 6 bases and J by 0 bases, and 12 bases separated the two germline ends. The CDR3 contains 14 residues. Germline CDR1 and CDR2: SNHLY and FYNNEI. The DNA for the CDR3 is TGTGCCAGCAGCCCCGGGACAAACTCCTACGAGCAGTACTTC. Protein sequence: CASSPGTNSYEQYF.

The chain uses TRBV30 and TRBJ1-1, with 11 bases aligning to TRBD1. The germline gives CDR1 GTSNPN, CDR2 SVGIG (reference sequence). CDR3 length equals 15 residues. The ends lost 0 bases at V and 10 bases at J; junction bases unmatched: 10. CDR3 coding DNA: TGTGCCTGGAGTGTTGATCCCGGGACAGGGGGGGGAGCTTTCTTT. Its protein product is CAWSVDPGTGGGAFF.

V usage is TRBV20-1 and J usage is TRBJ2-5; D not resolved. CDR1 and CDR2 (germline): DFQATT, SNEGSKA (reference sequence). V was shortened by 3 bases and J by 5 bases, with 16 bases between the two germline ends. The length of the CDR3 is 14 residues. The CDR3 spells CSARYLTLRETQYF. In nucleotides, the CDR3 is TGCAGTGCTAGGTACTTGACTCTCCGGGAGACCCAGTACTTC.

The chain is built from TRBV12-3 or TRBV12-4 and TRBJ2-1; maybe TRBD2 (6 bases). The CDR3 sequence is 15 residues long. Trimming stripped 0 bases from V and 2 bases from J, with 8 bases between. The CDR3 nucleotides are TGTGCCAGCAGTTTAGCGGGGGGTCCCTACAATGAGCAGTTCTTC. As protein: CASSLAGGPYNEQFF.

The count of this clonotype is one. V gene TRBV20-1 combines with J gene TRBJ1-1; no definite D call. The CDR3 is made up of 14 amino acids. Germline loops: CDR1 DFQATT, CDR2 SNEGSKA (reference sequence). V dropped 6 bases and J dropped 1 base, with 15 bases sitting between them. The CDR3 spells CSAATRQSNTEAFF. In DNA, the CDR3 is TGCAGTGCCGCAACCAGGCAGTCGAACACTGAAGCTTTCTTT.

The chain carries TRBV7-6 and TRBJ1-1, with unresolved D. Per germline, CDR1 SGHVS and CDR2 FNYEAQ. The CDR3 loop spans 17 amino acids. V lost 5 bases and J 1 base, leaving 20 bases between the germline ends. The CDR3 DNA follows: TGTGCCAGCAGCCCCATTTTATCAGCAGAGAAGAACACTGAAGCTTTCTTT. It codes for CASSPILSAEKNTEAFF. The entire variable domain, with the rest obtained from reference TRBV7-6 and TRBJ1-1, is as follows: GAGVSQSPRYKVTKRGQDVALRCDPISGHVSLYWYRQALGQGPEFLTYFNYEAQQDKSGLPNDRFSAERPEGSISTLTIQRTEQRDSAMYRCASSPILSAEKNTEAFFGQGTRLTVV.

V usage is TRBV11-2 and J usage is TRBJ2-7, with a possible D match to TRBD2 (6 bases). This CDR3 has 15 amino acids. Germline V lookup: CDR1 SGHAT, CDR2 FQNNGV. The V end lost 3 bases, the J end lost 0 bases, and 12 bases lay between the germline ends. The CDR3 here is CASSFGTSSSYEQYV. CDR3 coding DNA: TGTGCCAGCAGCTTCGGGACTTCTAGCTCCTACGAGCAGTACGTC.

CDR3 in amino acids: CASSSGRGSYNEQFF. CDR3 DNA sequence: TGTGCCAGCAGCTCTGGGAGGGGTTCCTACAATGAGCAGTTCTTC. V gene TRBV7-6 combines with J gene TRBJ2-1, with 7 positions matching TRBD2. This CDR3 spans 15 amino acids. CDR1 is SGHVS, CDR2 FNYEAQ, per germline. The V segment lost 4 bases and the J segment 1 base; nucleotides outside the gene matches: 4.

This chain links TRBV20-1 with TRBJ2-1; tentative D call: TRBD2 (5 bases). The germline V gene has CDR1 DFQATT and CDR2 SNEGSKA (reference sequence). The CDR3 is 13 residues long. V was trimmed by 3 bases and J by 0 bases, leaving 6 bases between them. This chain's CDR3 is CSARTTSYNEQFF. DNA for the CDR3: TGCAGTGCTAGGACTACCTCCTACAATGAGCAGTTCTTC.

The chain combines TRBV7-9 with TRBJ2-7; D is undetermined. V was trimmed by 1 base and J by 4 bases, leaving 8 bases between them. This CDR3 has 13 amino acids. Germline lookup yields CDR1 SEHNR and CDR2 FQNEAQ (reference sequence). CDR3 region: CASSLDAGYEQYF. The CDR3 DNA is TGTGCCAGCAGCTTAGACGCCGGATACGAGCAGTACTTC.

V is TRBV13 and J is TRBJ1-2, with 8 nucleotides matching TRBD1. Germline assignment: CDR1 PRHDT and CDR2 FYEKMQ (reference sequence). Trimming took 5 bases from V and 4 from J; bases not matched to a gene: 9. The CDR3 covers 15 residues. Here the CDR3 reads CASSKQDRDGYGYTF. CDR3 nucleotide sequence: TGTGCCAGCAGCAAGCAGGACAGGGATGGCTATGGCTACACCTTC.

The V gene is TRBV13, the J gene TRBJ2-5; 7 bases agree with TRBD1. J gave up 1 base and V 2 bases, and 7 bases lay outside the gene matches. Germline V gene sequence: CDR1 PRHDT, CDR2 FYEKMQ (reference sequence). CDR3 length equals 16 residues. The CDR3 nucleotides read TGTGCCAGCAGCTTATATCCCGGACAGGCCCAAGAGACCCAGTACTTC. The encoded protein is CASSLYPGQAQETQYF.

This chain links TRBV3-1 with TRBJ2-4; 10 nucleotides align to TRBD1. The V gene's germline CDR1 is LGHDT and CDR2 YNNKEL (reference sequence). The CDR3 is 17 residues long. After removal of 1 base from V and 6 bases from J, the junction contained 9 bases not matched to a gene. Written as DNA, the CDR3 is TGTGCCAGCAGCCAAGGGGACAGGGGTTGGGCCGGAAACATTCAGTACTTC. The encoded protein is CASSQGDRGWAGNIQYF.

The chain has TRBV6-6 and TRBJ2-2; D is uncertain. CDR3 size: 13 residues. Trimming removed 10 bases from V and 0 bases from J, with 9 bases in between. CDR1 and CDR2 from the germline V gene are MNHNY and SVGAGI (reference sequence). This CDR3 reads CATLPANTGELFF. In DNA form, the CDR3 reads TGTGCCACCCTTCCAGCGAACACCGGGGAGCTGTTTTTT.

The chain combines TRBV29-1 with TRBJ1-1; D ambiguous. V was pared by 1 base and J by 1 base, with 10 bases between. The CDR3 totals 14 residues. Per the germline V gene, CDR1 is SQVTM and CDR2 is ANQGSEA. The CDR3: CSVEVGSENTEAFF. For the CDR3, the DNA is TGCAGCGTTGAAGTGGGGTCGGAGAACACTGAAGCTTTCTTT.

V is TRBV12-3 or TRBV12-4 and J is TRBJ2-2; a possible D gene is TRBD1 (5 bases). The CDR3 sequence is 14 residues long. V was cut by 5 bases and J by 1 base, with 8 bases left in between. The CDR3 nucleotides read TGTGCCAGCAGTCAAACAGGGAACACCGGGGAGCTGTTTTTT. This translates into CASSQTGNTGELFF.